This T cell receptor (beta chain) was sequenced for a study of cytomegalovirus exposure and HLA in healthy donors. The primer mix had 60 Vbeta and 13 Jbeta primers. Here immunoSEQ multiplex PCR was the method, and the copy in TCRdb shows in-frame clones only, minus some. The data show about 190,000 clones, about 85% seen once. V gave up 2 bases and J gave up 0 bases, with 14 bases separating them. The CDR3 runs to 18 residues. Germline loops: CDR1 MNHEY, CDR2 SMNVEV (reference sequence). The chain employs TRBV27 and TRBJ2-6; tentative D call: TRBD2 (5 bases). Sequencing was carried out using PBMCs. The receptor comes from a man aged 50 or older in good health and CMV-seronegative. Here the CDR3 DNA reads TGTGCCAGCAGTTTAATCGCGGGCAGACACTCTGGGGCCAACGTCCTGACTTTC. Translation: CASSLIAGRHSGANVLTF. Full variable domain (remainder filled in from reference TRBV27 and TRBJ2-6): EAQVTQNPRYLITVTGKKLTVTCSQNMNHEYMSWYRQDPGLGLRQIYYSMNVEVTDKGDVPEGYKVSRKEKRNFPLILESPSPNQTSLYFCASSLIAGRHSGANVLTFGAGSRLTVL.